The entry below describes one T cell receptor (beta chain). Its specificity is unknown. Here immunoSEQ multiplex PCR was the method, and the copy in TCRdb shows in-frame clones only, minus some. The sample contains 30,000 or so clones, more than 85% of which appear only once. V was trimmed by 1 base and J by 7 bases, leaving 13 bases between them. Germline loops: CDR1 SGHVS, CDR2 FQNEAQ. The CDR3 spans 15 residues. These data belong to a study of T cells in localized non-small cell lung cancer. Study-wide points: Median detection of top 100 tumor clones in adjacent lung was roughly 61 clones. There was higher T cell clonality in uninvolved adjacent lung than in tumor, and it was highest there.

The receptor's source is a female donor at least 60 years old with stage I lung adenocarcinoma. The sample was peripheral blood, taken before any cancer treatment. The J gene is TRBJ1-4, the V gene TRBV7-8, with D tentatively TRBD1 (5 bases). The CDR3 bases are TGTGCCAGCAGCTTAGGGTACGACAGCGGTGAAAAACTGTTTTTT. Residues: CASSLGYDSGEKLFF. The full variable domain, with the rest looked up from reference TRBV7-8 and TRBJ1-4, is GAGVSQSPRYKVAKRGQDVALRCDPISGHVSLFWYQQALGQGPEFLTYFQNEAQLDKSGLPSDRFFAERPEGSVSTLKIQRTQQEDSAVYLCASSLGYDSGEKLFFGSGTQLSVL.